The 30 T cell receptor beta chains in this list originate from one sample, sequenced in a study of tumor and adjacent non-tumor tissue in lung cancer. No cell sorting was done before RNA was extracted from the tissue. TCRbeta libraries were built with three rounds of nested PCR, modified from ARM-PCR. TCRdb independently ran MiXCR on the multiplex PCR reads; one entry per CDR3 protein. The sample has 220,000 or so distinct CDR3 sequences, 71% seen once. The source material was lung tumor tissue. Receptors originate from a man in his sixties with non-small cell lung cancer.

The sample holds a few counts of this clonotype. This sequence joins TRBV13 and TRBJ2-5; tentative D call: TRBD1 (5 bases). CDR1 PRHDT and CDR2 FYEKMQ come from the germline V gene (reference sequence). V was trimmed by 5 bases and J by 5 bases, leaving 12 bases between them. This CDR3 is 13 amino acids long. The CDR3 here is CASSPQGTETQYF. The CDR3 coding sequence is TGTGCCAGCAGCCCCCAGGGTACGGAGACCCAGTACTTC.

Points on this clonotype: It may be a read error: a sequence one base away is much more abundant. The V and J genes are TRBV11-2 and TRBJ2-5; D may correspond to TRBD1 or TRBD2 (5 bases each). Trimming left V 3 bases short and J 2 bases short, with 16 bases between. The germline gives CDR1 SGHAT, CDR2 FQNNGV. The CDR3 consists of 16 residues. The CDR3 region has the DNA TGTGCCAGCAGCTTCGGGGCTATCGGGGTGCAAGAGACCCAGTACTTC. Its translation: CASSFGAIGVQETQYF. The full variable domain, rest sourced from reference TRBV11-2 and TRBJ2-5, is EAGVAQSPRYKIIEKRQSVAFWCNPISGHATLYWYQQILGQGPKLLIQFQNNGVVDDSQLPKDRFSAERLKGVDSTLKIQPAKLEDSAVYLCASSFGAIGVQETQYFGPGTRLLVL.

CDR3 sequence (DNA): TGCGCCAGCAGCCAAGGCCCCTTTAATGAAAAACTGTTTTTT. Its translation: CASSQGPFNEKLFF. The J gene is TRBJ1-4, the V gene TRBV4-3; D gene uncertain. There are 14 residues in the CDR3. V lost 1 base, J lost 4 bases, and 7 bases lay in between. Germline CDR1 and CDR2: LGHNA and YSLEER.

This clonotype has just a few counts. A clone one base away is much larger, so this may be a read error. The chain uses TRBV20-1 and TRBJ2-7, with D perhaps TRBD1 (6 bases). With 3 bases removed from V and 4 bases from J, the gap between germline ends came to 16 bases. CDR3 size: 14 residues. Germline V lookup: CDR1 DFQATT, CDR2 SNEGSKA (reference sequence). CDR3 in DNA: TGCAGTGCTAGCCCCAGGGGTGGATCTTACGAGCAGTACTTC. It is translated as CSASPRGGSYEQYF.

The V gene is TRBV4-2, the J gene TRBJ2-6; D uncertain. CDR1 LGHNA and CDR2 YNFKEQ come from the germline V gene. Trimming shortened V by 0 bases and J by 8 bases, and 14 bases separated the two germline ends. This CDR3 has 16 amino acids. The CDR3 spells CASSQELSYESNVLTF. In nucleotides, the CDR3 is TGTGCCAGCAGCCAAGAGTTGAGTTATGAGTCCAACGTCCTGACTTTC.

This clonotype showed up just a few times. This rearrangement joins TRBV20-1 to TRBJ2-3; 12 bases line up with TRBD2. J was trimmed by 6 bases and V by 3 bases; bases with no gene match: 4. This CDR3 comprises 14 residues. Germline CDR1 DFQATT, CDR2 SNEGSKA (reference sequence). CDR3 sequence reads: CSASGLAGRDTQYF. The CDR3 DNA sequence: TGCAGTGCTAGCGGACTAGCGGGGAGGGATACGCAGTATTTT.

The chain uses TRBV4-3 and TRBJ1-1; D possibly corresponds to TRBD1 (5 bases). The V and J ends lost 4 bases and 10 bases respectively, with 16 bases between them. The CDR3 covers 13 residues. Germline-derived CDR1 and CDR2 are LGHNA and YSLEER. Written as DNA, the CDR3 is TGCGCCAGCAGCCCACAATTGGGCGGGGGAGCTTTCTTT. Amino acid sequence: CASSPQLGGGAFF.

As regards this clonotype: Its ends do not fully match the called genes, so a read error is possible. This sequence joins TRBV11-1 and TRBJ2-7, with D possibly being TRBD1 (6 bases). This CDR3 region has 16 residues. The germline V gene has CDR1 SGHAT and CDR2 FQDESV (reference sequence). CDR3: CASSPPTGTSSYKQYF. Here the CDR3 DNA reads TGTGCCAGCAGCCCCCCGACCGGGACAAGTTCCTACAAGCAGTACTTC.

About this clonotype: A much more abundant neighbour one base away suggests this may be a read error. This chain connects TRBV20-1 to TRBJ2-5; 12 bases match TRBD2. CDR3 length: 16 residues. Per germline, CDR1 DFQATT and CDR2 SNEGSKA (reference sequence). V trimming: 3 bases; J trimming: 9 bases; junction bases outside the gene matches: 14. This chain's CDR3 is CSASPVTSGRIEAQYF. CDR3 nucleotide sequence: TGCAGTGCTAGCCCCGTAACTAGCGGGAGGATCGAGGCCCAGTACTTC.

A note on this clonotype: With a much larger clone just one base away, this may be a read error. The V gene is TRBV6-1, the J gene TRBJ2-7, with no clear D. V lost 3 bases and J 3 bases, leaving 18 bases between the germline ends. The CDR3 spans 16 residues. Germline V gene data show CDR1 as MNHNS and CDR2 as SASEGT. CDR3: CASSDGPSGAFYEQYF. CDR3 DNA: TGTGCCAGCAGTGACGGTCCTTCGGGCGCCTTCTACGAGCAGTACTTC.

This chain connects TRBV4-3 to TRBJ1-1; D is undetermined. Trimming removed 0 bases at V and 4 bases at J, with 9 bases between. Germline V gene sequence: CDR1 LGHNA, CDR2 YSLEER. The CDR3 consists of 14 residues. In nucleotides, the CDR3 is TGCGCCAGCAGCCAAGATAGAGCGGGCACTGAAGCTTTCTTT. This gives the protein CASSQDRAGTEAFF.

A remark on this clonotype: The conserved phenylalanine or tryptophan is not found at the CDR3 terminus, so this likely reflects a read error. This sequence joins TRBV6-5 and TRBJ2-7; D unresolved. Germline values: CDR1 MNHEY, CDR2 SVGAGI. V lost 4 bases and J 6 bases, leaving 13 bases between the germline ends. The CDR3 is 13 amino acids. Written as DNA, the CDR3 is TGTGCCAGCAGTTGCGAAGCTGAATGCGAGCAGTACTTG. It specifies CASSCEAECEQYL.

The count of this clonotype is one. The chain links TRBV6-5 to TRBJ2-2; D gene unclear. The CDR3 has 14 residues. CDR1 is MNHEY and CDR2 is SVGAGI in the germline V gene. V lost 6 bases, J lost 5 bases, and 13 bases lay in between. The CDR3 DNA follows: TGTGCCAGCAGCCATATCTCCGGGACCGGGGAGCTGTTTTTT. It is translated as CASSHISGTGELFF.

As regards this clonotype: The junction departs from the called germline gene at one end, perhaps through a read error. The rearrangement joins TRBV11-3 to TRBJ2-3; 8 bases are shared with TRBD2. Looked up from germline, CDR1 is SGHNT and CDR2 is YENEEA. The CDR3 covers 13 residues. This chain's CDR3 is CASGLGTSGMQYF. CDR3 nucleotides: TGTGCCAGCGGCTTAGGTACTAGCGGTATGCAGTATTTT.

V is TRBV5-1 and J is TRBJ2-5; D might be TRBD2 (5 bases). The ends were cut back, 7 bases at V and 14 bases at J, with 21 bases in the middle. The CDR3 is 12 amino acids. The germline gives CDR1 SGHRS, CDR2 YFSETQ. CDR3 sequence reads: CASAKSERPYYF. In DNA form, the CDR3 reads TGCGCCAGCGCTAAGTCTGAGCGGCCATACTACTTC.

Comment on this clonotype: One end of the junction fails to match germline, which may point to a read error. This chain connects TRBV4-2 to TRBJ2-1; a weak D match, TRBD2 (5 bases). The CDR3 length is 15 residues. CDR1 is LGHNA and CDR2 is YNFKEQ in the germline V gene. DNA of the CDR3: TGTGTCAGCAGCCAGGCCGGGATTAGCGCAATTGAGCAGTTCTTC. This sequence encodes CVSSQAGISAIEQFF.

In regard to this clonotype: A much larger clonotype is one base distant, so this may be a read error. The gene calls are TRBV5-1 and TRBJ2-3; a possible D gene is TRBD2 (6 bases). Looked up from germline, CDR1 is SGHRS and CDR2 is YFSETQ. This CDR3 spans 15 amino acids. Here the CDR3 reads CASSFGTYVTDTLYF. In DNA, the CDR3 is TGCGCCAGCAGCTTCGGGACTTATGTAACAGATACGCTGTATTTT.

Notes on this clonotype: Since no conserved phenylalanine or tryptophan closes the CDR3, a read error is the likely cause. It is unclear where the CDR3 begins or ends on the DNA, so no DNA is shown, and the CDR3 is as TCRdb lists it. This chain joins TRBV24-1 and TRBJ1-4; TRBD1, the table's D call, was not compared with the DNA. Germline V gene lookup returns CDR1 KGHDR and CDR2 SFDVKD. A total of 9 residues make up the CDR3, ends included. CDR3: CATLQGASE.

On this clonotype itself: An end of the junction does not agree with germline; a read error may underlie this. The CDR3 protein is CSAHSGNTEAIF. For the CDR3, the DNA is TGCAGTGCCCATTCGGGCAACACTGAAGCTATCTTC. The V and J genes are TRBV20-1 and TRBJ1-1; no firm D call. The CDR3 is 12 residues long. CDR1 is DFQATT, CDR2 SNEGSKA, per germline (reference sequence).

The rearrangement links TRBV29-1 to TRBJ1-1, with D possibly matching TRBD1 (5 bases). CDR1 is SQVTM and CDR2 is ANQGSEA in the germline V gene. The CDR3 length is 12 residues. CDR3 amino acids: CSVPYRGSEAFF. The CDR3 DNA follows: TGCAGTGTCCCTTATAGGGGCTCTGAAGCTTTCTTT.

The chain carries TRBV4-1 and TRBJ1-3, with D unresolved. Per the germline V gene, CDR1 is MGHRA and CDR2 is YSYEKL. The CDR3 extends over 18 amino acids. V lost 0 bases and J lost 12, with 27 bases in between. This CDR3 reads CASSQDVGRARVSYIIYF. The CDR3 DNA reads as TGCGCCAGCAGCCAAGATGTGGGAAGGGCGAGGGTCTCGTACATCATATATTTT.

Comment on this clonotype: This clone may be a read error of a much larger clone one base away. This chain joins TRBV6-5 and TRBJ2-7, with D tentatively TRBD1 (8 bases). V lost 8 bases, J lost 7 bases, and 24 bases lay in between. CDR3 length equals 15 residues. Germline loops: CDR1 MNHEY, CDR2 SVGAGI. The DNA of the CDR3 is TGTGCCAGCTCGGGGGGACGGACAGGGCGGCGTGAGCAGTACTTC. This gives the protein CASSGGRTGRREQYF.

A word on this clonotype: A read error may explain this, as a much larger clone is one base away. The chain joins TRBV20-1 to TRBJ1-5, with 10 bases matching TRBD1. Germline V gene data show CDR1 as DFQATT and CDR2 as SNEGSKA (reference sequence). CDR3 length: 18 amino acids. The CDR3 here is CGAALPYGQGDSNQPQHF. DNA for the CDR3: TGCGGTGCTGCACTTCCTTATGGACAGGGGGATAGCAATCAGCCCCAGCATTTT.

This clonotype appeared once. This is likely a read error, given that the CDR3 carries no conserved phenylalanine or tryptophan at its end. V usage is TRBV5-4 and J usage is TRBJ2-1; 11 bases match TRBD2. Germline V CDR1 and CDR2: SGHNT, YYREEE (reference sequence). V gave up 3 bases and J gave up 7 bases; unmatched junction bases: 9. This CDR3 has 16 amino acids. CDR3 sequence reads: CASSSVAGGLYNEQFS. The DNA for the CDR3 is TGTGCCAGCAGCTCCGTAGCGGGGGGGTTGTATAATGAGCAGTTCTCC.

A note on this clonotype: A much larger clone lies one base from this, so it may be a read error. V and J are TRBV29-1 and TRBJ1-6; 9 bases fit TRBD1. V was pared by 5 bases and J by 14 bases, with 10 bases of the junction left unmatched. The CDR3 has 13 amino acids. Germline CDR1 is SQVTM and CDR2 is ANQGSEA. The DNA of the CDR3 is TGCAGCGTTCAATGGCCGGGACAGGGATCCCTCCACTTT. Protein sequence: CSVQWPGQGSLHF.

Comments on this clonotype: In this CDR3 the conserved last residue, phenylalanine or tryptophan, is missing, so a read error is likely. The chain couples TRBV12-3 or TRBV12-4 to TRBJ2-5; TRBD2 aligns across 7 bases. With 6 bases clipped from V and 1 base from J, the junction kept 11 bases outside the gene matches. This CDR3 has 16 residues. The CDR3 sequence: CASSRTSAGPQETQYY. As DNA, the CDR3 is TGTGCCAGCAGCCGGACTAGTGCGGGACCCCAAGAGACCCAGTACTAC.

The chain carries TRBV2 and TRBJ1-6, with 12 bases matching TRBD1. V lost 9 bases, J lost 9 bases, and 6 bases stayed unmatched. CDR3 length: 14 amino acids. Germline CDR1 and CDR2: SNHLY and FYNNEI. The CDR3 DNA is TGTGCCAGTAGAGGGACAGGGGGCAGTTCACCCCTCCACTTT. Translated: CASRGTGGSSPLHF.

This sequence joins TRBV29-1 and TRBJ1-4; D remains unclear. The CDR3 runs to 13 residues. V lost 5 bases, J lost 4 bases, and 11 bases lay in between. Per the germline V gene, CDR1 is SQVTM and CDR2 is ANQGSEA. CDR3 bases: TGCAGCGTTACCGGAGCAAGTAATGAAAAACTGTTTTTT. As protein: CSVTGASNEKLFF.

Worth noting for this clonotype: A read error may produce the germline difference seen at one junction end. The chain links TRBV29-1 to TRBJ2-2; the match to TRBD2 covers 8 bases. CDR1 and CDR2 (germline): SQVTM, ANQGSEA. The length of the CDR3 is 14 residues. The CDR3 region has the DNA TGCAGCGCCGTTATAGCGGGAAACGCCGGGGGGCTGTTTTTT. Translated: CSAVIAGNAGGLFF.

Worth noting for this clonotype: A much more abundant neighbour one base away suggests this may be a read error. V is TRBV12-3 or TRBV12-4 and J is TRBJ2-2; a weak D match, TRBD1 (6 bases). This CDR3 is built from 14 residues. V shed 10 bases and J shed 4 bases, with 16 bases lying between them. The CDR3 nucleotides read TGTGCCACCAAAGGGACATGGGCCACCGGGGAGCTGTTTTTT. Encoded protein: CATKGTWATGELFF.